This T cell receptor (beta chain) was captured by sequencing in a study of CD8+CD57+ T cells in acquired aplastic anemia. Study overall: Isolated CD4+ and CD8+ cells, once sorted, yielded DNA averaging around 3 ug.

CD8+CD57+ cell expansion, shown by flow cytometry, had occurred in the patients selected for sequencing. Patients uniformly had severe acquired aplastic anemia. There was no therapy given to any patient before the blood sampling took place. Study-level findings and limits: Found in both controls and patients were some 31 CD8+ CDR3 sequences.

Investigators profiled TCR beta VDJ and CDR3 from genomic DNA template. MiXCR was run by TCRdb on the reads, yielding one entry per CDR3 protein. The sample has about 120,000 distinct CDR3 sequences, roughly 55% seen once; the top ten hold under 35%. On this clonotype: The antigen is undetermined.

This TCR derives from a human donor with aplastic anemia. Sequenced material: sorted CD4+, CD8+, or CD8+CD57+ T cells (not recorded which) from PBMCs.

The CDR3 is CASRGTGQGSYEQYF. In DNA, the CDR3 is TGTGCCAGTAGAGGAACAGGACAGGGCTCCTACGAGCAGTACTTC. This chain uses TRBV19 with TRBJ2-7; 8 nucleotides line up with TRBD1. The CDR3 is 15 residues long. The V gene end was trimmed by 6 bases and the J gene end by 0 bases; junction bases not matched to a gene: 7. The germline V gene has CDR1 LNHDA and CDR2 SQIVND (reference sequence).